These 15 T cell receptor beta chains were all obtained from the same sample, sequenced in a study of cytotoxic CD8 clonotypes in ibrutinib-treated CLL. Only in-frame clones appear in the TCRdb table, and some are missing; sequencing was by immunoSEQ multiplex PCR. Counted here are hundreds of thousands of clones, about three quarters occurring once; the ten biggest clones make up approximately 15%. The sequencing here drew on PBMCs, taken after 24 months of ibrutinib treatment. The receptors come from a human donor with chronic lymphocytic leukemia.

The V and J genes are TRBV27 and TRBJ2-5; the D gene is possibly TRBD2 (5 bases). The CDR3 is made up of 14 amino acids. With 4 bases removed from V and 1 base from J, the gap between germline ends came to 10 bases. Per germline, CDR1 MNHEY and CDR2 SMNVEV (reference sequence). DNA for the CDR3: TGTGCCAGCAGTTCGGGATCTACCCAAGAGACCCAGTACTTC. It specifies CASSSGSTQETQYF.

CDR3 DNA sequence: TGTGCCAGCAGTGACAGGGAGACCCAGTACTTC. Translation gives CASSDRETQYF. The chain is built from TRBV2 and TRBJ2-5; D remains ambiguous. Germline assignment: CDR1 SNHLY and CDR2 FYNNEI. The ends were cut back, 3 bases at V and 5 bases at J, with 4 bases in the middle. The CDR3 length is 11 residues.

This clone was detected once. This sequence joins TRBV7-3 and TRBJ2-2, with D possibly being TRBD1 or TRBD2 (5 bases each). Trimming took off 5 bases at V and 6 bases at J, with 7 bases between the two ends. The CDR3 is made up of 12 amino acids. Looked up from germline, CDR1 is SGHTA and CDR2 is FQGTGA. CDR3: CASSPGPGELFF. The DNA of the CDR3 is TGTGCCAGCAGCCCGGGACCCGGGGAGCTGTTTTTT.

This clone came up once. The V gene is TRBV7-2, the J gene TRBJ1-1; D not resolved. V lost 11 bases and J 5 bases, leaving 12 bases between the germline ends. Germline assignment: CDR1 SGHTA and CDR2 FQGNSA. This CDR3 comprises 11 residues. The CDR3 here is CASGWGTEAFF. In DNA, the CDR3 is TGTGCCTCGGGGTGGGGTACTGAAGCTTTCTTT. Using reference TRBV7-2 and TRBJ1-1 for the parts outside the CDR3, the full variable domain is GAGVSQSPSNKVTEKGKDVELRCDPISGHTALYWYRQSLGQGLEFLIYFQGNSAPDKSGLPSDRFSAERTGGSVSTLTIQRTQQEDSAVYLCASGWGTEAFFGQGTRLTVV.

V and J are TRBV29-1 and TRBJ2-7; 11 bases match TRBD2. CDR3 length: 14 residues. Germline V gene data show CDR1 as SQVTM and CDR2 as ANQGSEA. V trimming: 6 bases; J trimming: 0 bases; junction bases outside the gene matches: 4. The CDR3: CSVSTSGASYEQYF. Written as DNA, the CDR3 is TGCAGCGTGTCGACTAGCGGGGCCTCCTACGAGCAGTACTTC.

V usage is TRBV25-1 and J usage is TRBJ2-7, with TRBD1 matching over 11 bases. With V trimmed by 6 bases and J by 3 bases, 4 bases remained unmatched. This CDR3 comprises 14 residues. Germline V gene sequence: CDR1 MGHDK, CDR2 SYGVNS. CDR3 region: CASRGQGGNYEQYF. In nucleotides, the CDR3 is TGTGCCAGCAGGGGACAGGGGGGAAACTACGAGCAGTACTTC.

The V call is TRBV28, the J call TRBJ1-5; possible D gene TRBD1, 6 bases. Per germline, CDR1 MDHEN and CDR2 SYDVKM. The CDR3 consists of 11 residues. The CDR3 protein is CAIQGDQPQHF. DNA for the CDR3: TGTGCAATACAGGGCGATCAGCCCCAGCATTTT. Supplemented by reference TRBV28 and TRBJ1-5, the full variable domain reads DVKVTQSSRYLVKRTGEKVFLECVQDMDHENMFWYRQDPGLGLRLIYFSYDVKMKEKGDIPEGYSVSREKKERFSLILESASTNQTSMYLCAIQGDQPQHFGDGTRLSIL.

As for this clone: It is unclear where the CDR3 begins or ends on the DNA, so no DNA is shown, and the CDR3 is as TCRdb lists it. J is TRBJ2-7 and V is TRBV29-1; whether TRBD1, the table's D call, matches the DNA was not checked. Termini included, the CDR3 measures 14 amino acids. Per germline, CDR1 SQVTM and CDR2 ANQGSEA. The CDR3 spells CSVFAPGITYEQYF.

This chain links TRBV2 with TRBJ1-2; TRBD1 is a possible D gene (5 bases). V dropped 4 bases and J dropped 6 bases, with 15 bases sitting between them. Germline V gives CDR1 SNHLY, CDR2 FYNNEI. The length of the CDR3 is 14 residues. CDR3 sequence (DNA): TGTGCCAGCAGTGGTGGGGGTGGAGGACATGGCTACACCTTC. Translation: CASSGGGGGHGYTF.

This chain connects TRBV4-2 to TRBJ1-5, with a possible D match to TRBD1 (5 bases). This CDR3 has 17 amino acids. Germline CDR1 and CDR2: LGHNA and YNFKEQ. V lost 0 bases, J lost 3 bases, and 15 bases lay in between. CDR3 nucleotide sequence: TGTGCCAGCAGCCAAGATCGGTCCAGGGATGACAATCAGCCCCAGCATTTT. Residues: CASSQDRSRDDNQPQHF.

This clone is a singleton in its sample. The J gene is TRBJ2-5, the V gene TRBV6-5; 7 bases map to TRBD2. V lost 9 bases and J lost 1; bases outside the gene matches: 11. The CDR3 is 15 residues long. Germline-derived CDR1 and CDR2 are MNHEY and SVGAGI. CDR3 in amino acids: CARRGPSGTQETQYF. The CDR3, as DNA: TGTGCCAGGAGGGGACCTAGCGGAACCCAAGAGACCCAGTACTTC.

With respect to this clone: As the CDR3 is not closed by the conserved phenylalanine or tryptophan, this likely results from a read error. No DNA is shown, since the ends of the CDR3 on it are uncertain; the CDR3 is the one TCRdb lists. The CDR3 sequence is CSVEANGLLNL. The chain has TRBV29-1 and TRBJ2-3; TRBD2, the table's D call, lacks a check against the DNA. Germline-derived CDR1 and CDR2 are SQVTM and ANQGSEA. Including both end residues, the CDR3 is 11 amino acids long.

The chain is built from TRBV15 and TRBJ2-3; no clear D gene. V lost 1 base, J lost 6 bases, and 5 bases lay in between. The germline CDR1 and CDR2 sequences are LNHNV and YYDKDF (reference sequence). The CDR3 length is 12 residues. In nucleotides, the CDR3 is TGTGCCACCAGCAGAGTTAGCGATACGCAGTATTTT. Translating it yields CATSRVSDTQYF. Variable domain in full (rest from reference TRBV15 and TRBJ2-3): DAMVIQNPRYQVTQFGKPVTLSCSQTLNHNVMYWYQQKSSQAPKLLFHYYDKDFNNEADTPDNFQSRRPNTSFCFLDIRSPGLGDTAMYLCATSRVSDTQYFGPGTRLTVL.

The chain joins TRBV7-6 to TRBJ2-1; 9 bases map to TRBD2. V was pared by 1 base and J by 5 bases, with 3 bases of the junction left unmatched. Germline V gene lookup returns CDR1 SGHVS and CDR2 FNYEAQ. This CDR3 has 15 amino acids. The CDR3 coding sequence is TGTGCCAGCAGCTTAGGAGCGGGGGGTAACAATGAGCAGTTCTTC. Translating gives CASSLGAGGNNEQFF.

The chain joins TRBV5-1 to TRBJ2-3; possible D gene TRBD2, 6 bases. Germline CDR1 reads SGHRS; CDR2 reads YFSETQ. This CDR3 has 16 amino acids. The ends were cut back, 4 bases at V and 3 bases at J, with 18 bases in the middle. The CDR3: CASSGGSGVKTDTQYF. Here the CDR3 DNA reads TGCGCCAGCAGCGGAGGGAGTGGGGTGAAAACAGATACGCAGTATTTT.